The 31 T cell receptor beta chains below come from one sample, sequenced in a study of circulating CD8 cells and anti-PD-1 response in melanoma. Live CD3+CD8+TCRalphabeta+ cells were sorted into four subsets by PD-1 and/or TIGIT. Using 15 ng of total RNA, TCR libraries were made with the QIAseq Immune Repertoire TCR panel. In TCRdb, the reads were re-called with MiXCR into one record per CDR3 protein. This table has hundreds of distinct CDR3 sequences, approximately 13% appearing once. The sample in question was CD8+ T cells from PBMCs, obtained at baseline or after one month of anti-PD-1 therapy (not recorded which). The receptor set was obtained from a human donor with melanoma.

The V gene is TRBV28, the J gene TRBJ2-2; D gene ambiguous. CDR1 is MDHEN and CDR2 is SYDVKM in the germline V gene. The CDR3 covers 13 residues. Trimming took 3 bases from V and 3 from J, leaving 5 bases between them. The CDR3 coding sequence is TGTGCCAGCAGTTTTGAGTACACCGGGGAGCTGTTTTTT. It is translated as CASSFEYTGELFF.

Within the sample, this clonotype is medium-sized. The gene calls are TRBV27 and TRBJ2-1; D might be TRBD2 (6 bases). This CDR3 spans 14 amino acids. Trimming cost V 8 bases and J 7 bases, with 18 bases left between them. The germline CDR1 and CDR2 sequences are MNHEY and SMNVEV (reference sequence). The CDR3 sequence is CASGFRDSLNEQFF. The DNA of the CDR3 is TGTGCCAGCGGCTTCCGGGACTCTCTTAATGAGCAGTTCTTC.

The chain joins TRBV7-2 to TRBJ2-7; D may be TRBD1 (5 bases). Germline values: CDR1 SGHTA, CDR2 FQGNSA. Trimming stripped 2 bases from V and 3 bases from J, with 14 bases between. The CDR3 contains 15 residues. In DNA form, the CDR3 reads TGTGCCAGCAGCTTACTCGCAGGGCGAAGCTACGAGCAGTACTTC. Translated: CASSLLAGRSYEQYF.

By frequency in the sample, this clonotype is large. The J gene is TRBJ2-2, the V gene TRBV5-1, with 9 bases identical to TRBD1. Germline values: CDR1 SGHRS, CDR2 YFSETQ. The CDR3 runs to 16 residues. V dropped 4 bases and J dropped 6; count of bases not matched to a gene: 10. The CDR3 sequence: CASSPTGTGIPGELFF. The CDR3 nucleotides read TGCGCCAGCAGCCCAACCGGGACAGGGATCCCCGGGGAGCTGTTTTTT. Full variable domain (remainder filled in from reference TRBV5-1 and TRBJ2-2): KAGVTQTPRYLIKTRGQQVTLSCSPISGHRSVSWYQQTPGQGLQFLFEYFSETQRNKGNFPGRFSGRQFSNSRSEMNVSTLELGDSALYLCASSPTGTGIPGELFFGEGSRLTVL.

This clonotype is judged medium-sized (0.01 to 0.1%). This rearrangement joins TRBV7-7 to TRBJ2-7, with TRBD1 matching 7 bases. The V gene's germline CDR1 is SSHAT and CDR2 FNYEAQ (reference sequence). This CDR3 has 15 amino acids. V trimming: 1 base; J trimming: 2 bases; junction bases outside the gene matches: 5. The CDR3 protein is CASSLGQGVAYEQYF. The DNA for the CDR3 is TGTGCCAGCAGCTTAGGGCAGGGGGTAGCCTACGAGCAGTACTTC. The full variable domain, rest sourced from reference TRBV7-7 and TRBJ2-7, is GAGVSQSPRYKVTKRGQDVTLRCDPISSHATLYWYQQALGQGPEFLTYFNYEAQPDKSGLPSDRFSAERPEGSISTLTIQRTEQRDSAMYRCASSLGQGVAYEQYFGPGTRLTVT.

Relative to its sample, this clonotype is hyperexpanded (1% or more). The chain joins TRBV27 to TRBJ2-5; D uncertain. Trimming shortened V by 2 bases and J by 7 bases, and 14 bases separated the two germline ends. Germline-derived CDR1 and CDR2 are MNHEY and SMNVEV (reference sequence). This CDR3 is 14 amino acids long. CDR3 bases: TGTGCCAGCAGTTTAGGATCAGGATTTGCGACCCAGTACTTC. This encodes CASSLGSGFATQYF.

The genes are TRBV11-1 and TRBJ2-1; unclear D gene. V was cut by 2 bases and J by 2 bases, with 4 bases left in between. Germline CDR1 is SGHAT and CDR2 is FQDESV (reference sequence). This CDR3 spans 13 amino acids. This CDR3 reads CASSLSTYNEQFF. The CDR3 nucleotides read TGTGCCAGCAGCTTAAGCACCTACAATGAGCAGTTCTTC.

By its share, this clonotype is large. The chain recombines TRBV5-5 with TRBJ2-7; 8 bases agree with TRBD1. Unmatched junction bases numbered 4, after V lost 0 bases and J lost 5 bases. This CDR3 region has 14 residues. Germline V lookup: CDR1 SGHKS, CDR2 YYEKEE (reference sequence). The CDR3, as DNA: TGTGCCAGCAGCTTGGAAGGACAGGGCCACGAGCAGTACTTC. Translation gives CASSLEGQGHEQYF.

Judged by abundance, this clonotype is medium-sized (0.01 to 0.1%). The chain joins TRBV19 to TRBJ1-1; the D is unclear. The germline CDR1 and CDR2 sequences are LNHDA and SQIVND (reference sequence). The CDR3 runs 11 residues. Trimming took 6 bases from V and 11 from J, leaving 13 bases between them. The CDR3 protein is CASRQLGEAFF. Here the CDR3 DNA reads TGTGCCAGTAGGCAACTCGGCGAGGCTTTCTTT.

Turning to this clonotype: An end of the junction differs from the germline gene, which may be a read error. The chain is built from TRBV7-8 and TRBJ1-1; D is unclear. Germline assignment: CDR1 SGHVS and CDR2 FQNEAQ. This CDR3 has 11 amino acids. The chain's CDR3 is CASSLNTEASF. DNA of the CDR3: TGTGCCAGCAGCCTGAACACTGAAGCTTCCTTT.

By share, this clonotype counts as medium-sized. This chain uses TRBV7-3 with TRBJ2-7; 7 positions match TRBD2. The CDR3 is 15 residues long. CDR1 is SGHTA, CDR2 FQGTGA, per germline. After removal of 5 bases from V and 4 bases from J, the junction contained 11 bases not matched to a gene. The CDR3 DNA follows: TGTGCCAGCAGCCGGGGCGTTGGGGAGGGATACGAGCAGTACTTC. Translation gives CASSRGVGEGYEQYF.

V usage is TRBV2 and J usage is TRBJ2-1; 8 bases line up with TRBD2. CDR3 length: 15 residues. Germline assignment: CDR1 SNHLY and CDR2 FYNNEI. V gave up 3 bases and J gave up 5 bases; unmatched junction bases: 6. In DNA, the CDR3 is TGTGCCAGCAGTGACTCACTAGCGGAGAACAATGAGCAGTTCTTC. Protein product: CASSDSLAENNEQFF.

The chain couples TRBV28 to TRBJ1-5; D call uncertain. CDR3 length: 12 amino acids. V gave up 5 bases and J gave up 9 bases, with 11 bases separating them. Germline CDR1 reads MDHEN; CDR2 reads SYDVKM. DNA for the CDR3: TGTGCCAGCAGTCTCCCCCTAGGGCCCCAGCATTTT. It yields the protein CASSLPLGPQHF.

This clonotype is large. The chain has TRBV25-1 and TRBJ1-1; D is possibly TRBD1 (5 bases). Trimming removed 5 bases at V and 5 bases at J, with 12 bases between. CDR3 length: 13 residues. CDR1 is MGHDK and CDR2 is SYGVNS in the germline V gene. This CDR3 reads CASSMGRGTEAFF. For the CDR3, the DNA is TGTGCCAGCAGTATGGGACGTGGAACTGAAGCTTTCTTT. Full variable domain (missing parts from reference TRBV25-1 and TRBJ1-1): EADIYQTPRYLVIGTGKKITLECSQTMGHDKMYWYQQDPGMELHLIHYSYGVNSTEKGDLSSESTVSRIRTEHFPLTLESARPSHTSQYLCASSMGRGTEAFFGQGTRLTVV.

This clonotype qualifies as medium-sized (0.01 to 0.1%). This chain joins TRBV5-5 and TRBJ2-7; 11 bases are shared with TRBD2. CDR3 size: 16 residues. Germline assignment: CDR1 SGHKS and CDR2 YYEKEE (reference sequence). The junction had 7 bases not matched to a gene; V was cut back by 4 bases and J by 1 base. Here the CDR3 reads CASSLLLAGASYEQYF. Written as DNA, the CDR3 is TGTGCCAGCAGCCTACTACTAGCGGGAGCTTCCTACGAGCAGTACTTC.

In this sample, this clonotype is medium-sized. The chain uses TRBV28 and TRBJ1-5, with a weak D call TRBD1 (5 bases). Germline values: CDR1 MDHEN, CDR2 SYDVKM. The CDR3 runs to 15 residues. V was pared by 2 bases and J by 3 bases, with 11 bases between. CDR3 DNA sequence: TGTGCCAGCAGTTTAGTGACAGCGACCAATCAGCCCCAGCATTTT. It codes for CASSLVTATNQPQHF.

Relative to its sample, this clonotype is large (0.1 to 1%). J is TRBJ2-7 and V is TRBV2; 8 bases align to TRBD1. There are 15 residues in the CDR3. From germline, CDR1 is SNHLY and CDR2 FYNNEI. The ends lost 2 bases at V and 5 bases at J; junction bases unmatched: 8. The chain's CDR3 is CASSEWTGRSDEQYF. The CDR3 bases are TGTGCCAGCAGTGAATGGACAGGGCGTTCAGACGAGCAGTACTTC.

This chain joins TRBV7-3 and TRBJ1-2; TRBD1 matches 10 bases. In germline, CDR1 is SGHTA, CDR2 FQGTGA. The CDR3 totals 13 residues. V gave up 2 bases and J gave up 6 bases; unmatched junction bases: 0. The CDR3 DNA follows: TGTGCCAGCAGCTTAGGGACAGGGGATGGCTACACCTTC. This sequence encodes CASSLGTGDGYTF.

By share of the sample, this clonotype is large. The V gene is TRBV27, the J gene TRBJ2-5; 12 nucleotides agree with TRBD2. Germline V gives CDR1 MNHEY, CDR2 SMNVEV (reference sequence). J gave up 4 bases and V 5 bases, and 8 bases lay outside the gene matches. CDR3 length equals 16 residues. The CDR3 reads CASSEGLAGLLETQYF. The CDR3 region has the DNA TGTGCCAGCAGTGAGGGACTAGCGGGTCTGTTAGAGACCCAGTACTTC.

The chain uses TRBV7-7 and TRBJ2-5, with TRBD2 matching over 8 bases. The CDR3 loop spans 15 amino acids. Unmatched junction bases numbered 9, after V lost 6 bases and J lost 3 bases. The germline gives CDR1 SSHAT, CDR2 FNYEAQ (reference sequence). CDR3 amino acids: CASSFRGGLEETQYF. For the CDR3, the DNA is TGTGCCAGCAGTTTCCGGGGGGGGCTAGAAGAGACCCAGTACTTC.

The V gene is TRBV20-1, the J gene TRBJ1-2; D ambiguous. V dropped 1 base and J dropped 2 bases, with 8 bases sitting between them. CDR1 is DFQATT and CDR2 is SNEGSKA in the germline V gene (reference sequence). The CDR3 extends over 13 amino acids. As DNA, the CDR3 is TGCAGTGCTAGAGTTACGGGCAACTATGGCTACACCTTC. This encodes CSARVTGNYGYTF.

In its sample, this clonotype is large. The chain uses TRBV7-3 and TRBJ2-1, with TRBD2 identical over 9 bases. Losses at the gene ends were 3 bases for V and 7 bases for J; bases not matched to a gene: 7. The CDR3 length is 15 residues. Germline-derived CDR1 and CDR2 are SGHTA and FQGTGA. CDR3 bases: TGTGCCAGCAGCTTGGTAATAGCGGGAGTTAATGAGCAGTTCTTC. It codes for CASSLVIAGVNEQFF.

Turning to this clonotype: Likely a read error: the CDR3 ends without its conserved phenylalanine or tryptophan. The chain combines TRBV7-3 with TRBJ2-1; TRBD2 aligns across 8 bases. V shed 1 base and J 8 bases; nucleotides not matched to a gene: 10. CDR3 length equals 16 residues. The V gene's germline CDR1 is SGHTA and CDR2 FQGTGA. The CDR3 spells CASSLIIASGRDEQFL. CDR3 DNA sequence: TGTGCCAGCAGCTTAATTATCGCTAGCGGGCGGGATGAGCAGTTCCTC.

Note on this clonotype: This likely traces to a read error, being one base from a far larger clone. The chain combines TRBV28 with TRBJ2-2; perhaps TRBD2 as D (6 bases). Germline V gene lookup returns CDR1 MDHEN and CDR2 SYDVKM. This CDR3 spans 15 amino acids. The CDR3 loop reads CASSRLARGTGERFF. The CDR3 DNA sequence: TGTGCCAGCAGCCGGCTAGCGAGAGGCACCGGGGAGCGGTTTTTT.

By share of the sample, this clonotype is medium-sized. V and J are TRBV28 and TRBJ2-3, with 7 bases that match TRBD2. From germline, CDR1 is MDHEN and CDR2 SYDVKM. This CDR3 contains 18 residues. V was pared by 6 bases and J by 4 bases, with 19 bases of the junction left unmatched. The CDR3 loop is CASSPLPFISGGPDTQYF. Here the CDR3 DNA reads TGTGCCAGCAGCCCGCTTCCTTTTATTTCGGGGGGACCAGATACGCAGTATTTT.

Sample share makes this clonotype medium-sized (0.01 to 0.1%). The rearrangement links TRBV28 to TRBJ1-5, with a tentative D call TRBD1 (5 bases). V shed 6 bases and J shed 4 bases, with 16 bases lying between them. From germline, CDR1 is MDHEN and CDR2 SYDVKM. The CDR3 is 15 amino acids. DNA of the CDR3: TGTGCCAGCAGGACTTCTTCAGGGTTGAATCAGCCCCAGCATTTT. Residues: CASRTSSGLNQPQHF.

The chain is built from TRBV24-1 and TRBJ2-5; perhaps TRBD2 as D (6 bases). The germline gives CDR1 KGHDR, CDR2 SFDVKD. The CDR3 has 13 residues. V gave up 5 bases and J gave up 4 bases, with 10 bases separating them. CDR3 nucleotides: TGTGCCACCAGTGCGGAGGGACGAGAGACCCAGTACTTC. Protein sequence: CATSAEGRETQYF.

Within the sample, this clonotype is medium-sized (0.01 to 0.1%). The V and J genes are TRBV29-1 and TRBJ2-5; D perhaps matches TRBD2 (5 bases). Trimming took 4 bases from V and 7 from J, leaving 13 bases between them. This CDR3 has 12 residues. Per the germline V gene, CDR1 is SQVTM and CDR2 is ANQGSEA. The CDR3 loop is CSVADSRWTQYF. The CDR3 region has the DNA TGCAGCGTTGCGGACTCCCGATGGACCCAGTACTTC.

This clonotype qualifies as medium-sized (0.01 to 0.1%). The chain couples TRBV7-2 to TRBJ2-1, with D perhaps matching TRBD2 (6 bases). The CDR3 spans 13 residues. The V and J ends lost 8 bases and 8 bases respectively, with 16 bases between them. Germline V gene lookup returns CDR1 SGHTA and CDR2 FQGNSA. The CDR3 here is CASRGAVRYEQFF. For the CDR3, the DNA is TGTGCCAGCCGCGGGGCGGTTAGATATGAGCAGTTCTTC. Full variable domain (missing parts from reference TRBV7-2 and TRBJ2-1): GAGVSQSPSNKVTEKGKDVELRCDPISGHTALYWYRQSLGQGLEFLIYFQGNSAPDKSGLPSDRFSAERTGGSVSTLTIQRTQQEDSAVYLCASRGAVRYEQFFGPGTRLTVL.

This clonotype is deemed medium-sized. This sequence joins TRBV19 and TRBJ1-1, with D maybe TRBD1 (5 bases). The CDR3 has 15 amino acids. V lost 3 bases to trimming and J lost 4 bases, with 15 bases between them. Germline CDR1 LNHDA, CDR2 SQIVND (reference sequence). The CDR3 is CASSIGRGFSTEAFF. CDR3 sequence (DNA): TGTGCCAGTAGTATCGGTCGGGGCTTCAGCACTGAAGCTTTCTTT.

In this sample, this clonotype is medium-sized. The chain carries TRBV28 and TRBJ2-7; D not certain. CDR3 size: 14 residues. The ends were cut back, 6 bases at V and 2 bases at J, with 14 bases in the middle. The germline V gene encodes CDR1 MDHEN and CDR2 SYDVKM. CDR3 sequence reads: CASRDVGSPYEQYF. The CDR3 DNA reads TGTGCCAGCAGGGATGTAGGGTCACCCTACGAGCAGTACTTC.